These 28 T cell receptor beta chains were all obtained from the same sample, sequenced in a study of OX40 agonist ivuxolimab in advanced cancers. Here immunoSEQ multiplex PCR was the method, and the copy in TCRdb shows in-frame clones only, minus some. Among approximately 76,000 clones listed, more than 75% were seen once. Sequences were derived from CD4+ or CD8+ T cells sorted from blood, sampled in a trial of the OX40 agonist ivuxolimab. Receptors originate from an adult with an advanced solid tumor such as melanoma, head and neck, liver or kidney cancer.

This clone was counted a single time. V and J are TRBV18 and TRBJ2-5; 7 nucleotides align to TRBD1. CDR3 length equals 12 residues. V gave up 6 bases and J gave up 10 bases; unmatched junction bases: 8. CDR1 and CDR2 from the germline V gene are KGHSH and LQKENI. CDR3 sequence: CASSQGESSQYF. The CDR3 DNA reads as TGTGCCAGCTCCCAGGGGGAATCGAGCCAGTACTTC. The variable domain in full, with the rest retrieved from reference TRBV18 and TRBJ2-5, is NAGVMQNPRHLVRRRGQEARLRCSPMKGHSHVYWYRQLPEEGLKFMVYLQKENIIDESGMPKERFSAEFPKEGPSILRIQQVVRGDSAAYFCASSQGESSQYFGPGTRLLVL.

The chain carries TRBV10-2 and TRBJ2-5; D unresolved. The DNA end favors TRBJ2-7, so the J call may be wrong. In germline, CDR1 is WSHSY, CDR2 SAAADI. This CDR3 is built from 12 residues. The CDR3 region has the DNA TGCGCCAGCAGTGGCCCAGACTACGAGCAGTACTTC. Amino acids: CASSGPDYEQYF.

This clone was picked up one time. V and J are TRBV7-2 and TRBJ2-7, with a tentative D call TRBD2 (5 bases). Trimming shortened V by 4 bases and J by 3 bases, and 13 bases separated the two germline ends. This CDR3 comprises 14 residues. Per germline, CDR1 SGHTA and CDR2 FQGNSA. The CDR3 here is CASSSRGQIYEQYF. In nucleotides, the CDR3 is TGTGCCAGCAGCTCCCGAGGGCAGATCTACGAGCAGTACTTC. The full variable domain, its missing parts supplied by reference TRBV7-2 and TRBJ2-7, is GAGVSQSPSNKVTEKGKDVELRCDPISGHTALYWYRQSLGQGLEFLIYFQGNSAPDKSGLPSDRFSAERTGGSVSTLTIQRTQQEDSAVYLCASSSRGQIYEQYFGPGTRLTVT.

V gene TRBV27 combines with J gene TRBJ1-5, with D possibly being TRBD1 (5 bases). This CDR3 spans 13 amino acids. Trimming left V 8 bases short and J 5 bases short, with 13 bases between. Germline CDR1 reads MNHEY; CDR2 reads SMNVEV (reference sequence). CDR3 nucleotide sequence: TGTGCCAGCGGCGGGGGGTACCATCAGCCCCAGCATTTT. This gives the protein CASGGGYHQPQHF.

The rearrangement joins TRBV30 to TRBJ2-3; 8 bases map to TRBD2. Germline V gene data show CDR1 as GTSNPN and CDR2 as SVGIG (reference sequence). J gave up 4 bases and V 4 bases, and 10 bases lay outside the gene matches. The CDR3 totals 15 residues. Here the CDR3 reads CAWNSFETSADTQYF. The CDR3, as DNA: TGTGCCTGGAATTCGTTCGAGACTAGCGCAGATACGCAGTATTTT.

The chain is built from TRBV6-1 and TRBJ2-7; the match to TRBD2 covers 9 bases. V was pared by 4 bases and J by 6 bases, with 7 bases of the junction left unmatched. The CDR3 spans 14 residues. CDR1 and CDR2 (germline): MNHNS, SASEGT. CDR3 loop: CASSGAGGPFEQYF. In DNA form, the CDR3 reads TGTGCCAGCAGTGGGGCGGGAGGGCCGTTCGAGCAGTACTTC.

There are a few counts of this clone. This chain uses TRBV4-2 with TRBJ1-1, with 11 nucleotides matching TRBD1. The V segment lost 1 base and the J segment 11 bases; nucleotides outside the gene matches: 6. The CDR3 totals 14 residues. The germline V gene has CDR1 LGHNA and CDR2 YNFKEQ. The CDR3 loop is CASSQGRTGGPAFF. The CDR3 DNA follows: TGTGCCAGCAGCCAAGGGCGGACAGGGGGCCCCGCTTTCTTT.

The chain employs TRBV7-2 and TRBJ1-3; 8 bases agree with TRBD1. The germline CDR1 and CDR2 sequences are SGHTA and FQGNSA. The CDR3 sequence is 15 residues long. Trimming took 2 bases from V and 1 from J; bases not matched to a gene: 1. The CDR3 loop reads CASSLRTGSGNTIYF. The DNA of the CDR3 is TGTGCCAGCAGCTTAAGGACAGGGTCTGGAAACACCATATATTTT.

V and J are TRBV18 and TRBJ1-2; possibly TRBD1 for D (6 bases). The CDR3 runs to 14 residues. Germline V CDR1 and CDR2: KGHSH, LQKENI. The V end was cut by 4 bases, the J end by 7 bases, with 16 bases between. The chain's CDR3 is CASSLKLQGVGYTF. The DNA of the CDR3 is TGTGCCAGCTCACTCAAATTACAGGGTGTTGGCTACACCTTC.

The gene calls are TRBV4-2 and TRBJ2-1; either TRBD1 or TRBD2 may fit D (6 bases each). The CDR3 has 14 amino acids. Germline V gives CDR1 LGHNA, CDR2 YNFKEQ. V was pared by 11 bases and J by 8 bases, with 22 bases between. CDR3 residues: CAAGETRGHHEQFF. The CDR3, as DNA: TGTGCCGCCGGGGAGACTAGGGGACATCATGAGCAGTTCTTC.

This clone was seen once. This chain uses TRBV5-4 with TRBJ2-5; TRBD2 aligns across 8 bases. The length of the CDR3 is 16 residues. Trimming removed 0 bases from V and 4 bases from J; junction bases left unmatched: 8. Germline-derived CDR1 and CDR2 are SGHNT and YYREEE (reference sequence). Here the CDR3 reads CASSLADGRVGETQYF. In DNA form, the CDR3 reads TGTGCCAGCAGCTTGGCCGACGGGAGGGTTGGAGAGACCCAGTACTTC.

This clone was detected only once. This chain joins TRBV11-2 and TRBJ1-3; D call uncertain. This CDR3 is 11 amino acids long. Trimming pared 6 bases from V and 7 bases from J, leaving 7 bases between. The germline CDR1 and CDR2 sequences are SGHAT and FQNNGV. The CDR3, as DNA: TGTGCCAGCAGAGGTTTGAACACCATATATTTT. As protein: CASRGLNTIYF.

The genes are TRBV10-3 and TRBJ2-5; D perhaps matches TRBD2 (6 bases). V was cut by 2 bases and J by 5 bases, with 12 bases left in between. From germline, CDR1 is ENHRY and CDR2 SYGVKD. The CDR3 covers 14 residues. Here the CDR3 DNA reads TGTGCCATCAGTGAGGGGAGGCTTCGGGAGACCCAGTACTTC. Amino acid sequence: CAISEGRLRETQYF.

The gene calls are TRBV5-4 and TRBJ1-3, with 8 bases that match TRBD1. This CDR3 has 16 residues. V shed 7 bases and J 6 bases; nucleotides not matched to a gene: 15. Germline V gene sequence: CDR1 SGHNT, CDR2 YYREEE (reference sequence). The CDR3 DNA is TGTGCCAGCTCTGACTCGACAGGGGTTAGTGAAAACACCATATATTTT. This sequence encodes CASSDSTGVSENTIYF.

The V call is TRBV28, the J call TRBJ2-7, with 10 bases matching TRBD1. The V gene's germline CDR1 is MDHEN and CDR2 SYDVKM. CDR3 size: 14 residues. V lost 11 bases and J lost 3; bases outside the gene matches: 10. The CDR3 nucleotides are TGTGCCGTTTTAGTAGGGACAGGGGACTACGAGCAGTACTTC. This sequence encodes CAVLVGTGDYEQYF.

This clone came up a few times. In DNA form, the CDR3 reads TGTGCCAGCACCGAAGGCAGCATGAACACTGAAGCTTTCTTT. The encoded protein is CASTEGSMNTEAFF. V and J are TRBV28 and TRBJ1-1; D call uncertain. V lost 7 bases, J lost 0 bases, and 12 bases lay in between. The germline V gene encodes CDR1 MDHEN and CDR2 SYDVKM. The CDR3 sequence is 14 residues long.

This chain joins TRBV6-5 and TRBJ1-2, with D unresolved. This CDR3 contains 14 residues. Trimming took 6 bases from V and 4 from J, leaving 15 bases between them. From germline, CDR1 is MNHEY and CDR2 SVGAGI. CDR3 bases: TGTGCCAGCAGGAACAGTGGAACCCTCTATGGCTACACCTTC. It specifies CASRNSGTLYGYTF.

In this sample, this clone turned up once. This chain uses TRBV19 with TRBJ2-5; 10 nucleotides line up with TRBD2. CDR1 LNHDA and CDR2 SQIVND come from the germline V gene (reference sequence). V dropped 5 bases and J dropped 8; count of bases not matched to a gene: 11. This CDR3 is 15 amino acids long. The CDR3 DNA reads TGTGCCAGTAGTCCAAGCGGGAGGGGGTCTCTAACCCAGTACTTC. It codes for CASSPSGRGSLTQYF.

This rearrangement joins TRBV2 to TRBJ1-3; tentatively, D is TRBD1 (5 bases). CDR3 length equals 14 residues. V lost 4 bases and J 2 bases, leaving 9 bases between the germline ends. CDR1 and CDR2 from the germline V gene are SNHLY and FYNNEI. DNA of the CDR3: TGTGCCAGCAGTGTCGGGGGTACTGGAAACACCATATATTTT. Translated, it gives CASSVGGTGNTIYF.

This clone has a single count. The chain joins TRBV27 to TRBJ2-1; D remains ambiguous. The V gene's germline CDR1 is MNHEY and CDR2 SMNVEV (reference sequence). The CDR3 totals 12 residues. V lost 4 bases and J lost 9, with 10 bases in between. In DNA, the CDR3 is TGTGCCAGCAGTTCCTCCGGTGGTGAGCAGTTCTTC. Encoded protein: CASSSSGGEQFF.

This chain joins TRBV9 and TRBJ2-1; 7 nucleotides align to TRBD1. This CDR3 has 15 amino acids. CDR1 and CDR2 (germline): SGDLS, YYNGEE. The junction had 8 bases not matched to a gene; V was cut back by 3 bases and J by 5 bases. For the CDR3, the DNA is TGTGCCAGCAGCGCAGGGACAGTCTCTCACAATGAGCAGTTCTTC. Its protein is CASSAGTVSHNEQFF.

The genes are TRBV2 and TRBJ2-2, with D perhaps given as TRBD1 or TRBD2 (5 bases each). CDR1 is SNHLY and CDR2 is FYNNEI in the germline V gene. The CDR3 extends over 12 amino acids. The V end lost 6 bases, the J end lost 6 bases, and 8 bases lay between the germline ends. CDR3 protein: CASRQEAGELFF. The CDR3 coding sequence is TGTGCCAGCAGACAGGAGGCCGGGGAGCTGTTTTTT.

The rearrangement joins TRBV6-6 to TRBJ2-3; tentatively, D is TRBD1 (5 bases). Germline CDR1 MNHNY, CDR2 SVGAGI (reference sequence). Deletions cut 2 bases from V and 3 bases from J, with 9 bases between. The CDR3 is made up of 14 amino acids. For the CDR3, the DNA is TGTGCCAGCAGTTACGGGCAGGGAACAGATACGCAGTATTTT. Its protein product is CASSYGQGTDTQYF.

This clone was counted only a few times. The chain combines TRBV4-2 with TRBJ2-7; D may be TRBD2 (5 bases). Trimming took off 4 bases at V and 6 bases at J, with 19 bases between the two ends. Germline V gene data show CDR1 as LGHNA and CDR2 as YNFKEQ. The CDR3 extends over 15 amino acids. The CDR3 coding sequence is TGTGCCAGCAGCCTACAAGACGTTGGGGAGATCGAGCAGTACTTC. It encodes CASSLQDVGEIEQYF.

The rearrangement links TRBV4-1 to TRBJ2-3, with D possibly being TRBD1 (6 bases). Germline assignment: CDR1 MGHRA and CDR2 YSYEKL. V lost 2 bases and J lost 4, with 10 bases in between. This CDR3 comprises 14 residues. CDR3 DNA: TGCGCCAGCAGCCAATTAGGGACACCAGATACGCAGTATTTT. Encoded protein: CASSQLGTPDTQYF.

V gene TRBV7-9 combines with J gene TRBJ1-4; 7 bases match TRBD1. CDR1 is SEHNR, CDR2 FQNEAQ, per germline (reference sequence). After removal of 3 bases from V and 3 bases from J, the junction contained 4 bases not matched to a gene. The CDR3 covers 15 residues. CDR3 sequence reads: CASSFTGEPNEKLFF. The CDR3 region has the DNA TGTGCCAGCAGCTTTACAGGGGAACCTAATGAAAAACTGTTTTTT.

This clone came up once. This rearrangement joins TRBV5-1 to TRBJ1-6; D is uncertain. V was trimmed by 0 bases and J by 6 bases, leaving 13 bases between them. The germline V gene encodes CDR1 SGHRS and CDR2 YFSETQ. The CDR3 has 16 residues. In DNA form, the CDR3 reads TGCGCCAGCAGCTTGGTTTGGGAGGCTCGTAATTCACCCCTCCACTTT. It specifies CASSLVWEARNSPLHF.

The chain recombines TRBV15 with TRBJ1-3; 7 nucleotides match TRBD1. With V trimmed by 0 bases and J by 6 bases, 5 bases remained unmatched. CDR1 and CDR2 from the germline V gene are LNHNV and YYDKDF (reference sequence). The CDR3 has 15 amino acids. The CDR3 nucleotides read TGTGCCACCAGCAGAGATGCAGGGGGAGAAAACACCATATATTTT. Protein product: CATSRDAGGENTIYF.